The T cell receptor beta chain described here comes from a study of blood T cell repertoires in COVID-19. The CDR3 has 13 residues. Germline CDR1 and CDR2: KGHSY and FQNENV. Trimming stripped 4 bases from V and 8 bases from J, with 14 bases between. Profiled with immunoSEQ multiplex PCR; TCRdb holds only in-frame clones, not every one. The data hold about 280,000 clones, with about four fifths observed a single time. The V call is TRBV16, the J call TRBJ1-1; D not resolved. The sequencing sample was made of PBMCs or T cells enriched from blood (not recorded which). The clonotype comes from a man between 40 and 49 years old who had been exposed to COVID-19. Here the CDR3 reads CASSPSPWAEAFF. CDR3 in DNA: TGTGCCAGCAGCCCATCACCTTGGGCAGAAGCTTTCTTT. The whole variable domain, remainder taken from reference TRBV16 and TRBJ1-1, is GEEVAQTPKHLVRGEGQKAKLYCAPIKGHSYVFWYQQVLKNEFKFLISFQNENVFDETGMPKERFSAKCLPNSPCSLEIQATKLEDSAVYFCASSPSPWAEAFFGQGTRLTVV.